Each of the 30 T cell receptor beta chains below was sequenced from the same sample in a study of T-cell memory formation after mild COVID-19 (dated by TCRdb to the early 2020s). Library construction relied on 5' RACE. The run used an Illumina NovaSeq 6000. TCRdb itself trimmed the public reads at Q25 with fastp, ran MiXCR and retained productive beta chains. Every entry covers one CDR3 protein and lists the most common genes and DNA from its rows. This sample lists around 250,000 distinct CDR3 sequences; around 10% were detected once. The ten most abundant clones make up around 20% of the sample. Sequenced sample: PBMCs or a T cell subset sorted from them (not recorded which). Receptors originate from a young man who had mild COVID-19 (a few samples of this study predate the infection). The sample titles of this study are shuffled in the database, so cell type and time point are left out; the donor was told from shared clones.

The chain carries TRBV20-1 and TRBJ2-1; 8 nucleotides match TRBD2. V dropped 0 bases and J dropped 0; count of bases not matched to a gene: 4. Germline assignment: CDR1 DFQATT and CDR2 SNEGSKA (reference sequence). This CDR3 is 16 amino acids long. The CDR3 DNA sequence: TGCAGTGCTAGAGATGCCCTAGCGGGCTCCTACAATGAGCAGTTCTTC. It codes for CSARDALAGSYNEQFF.

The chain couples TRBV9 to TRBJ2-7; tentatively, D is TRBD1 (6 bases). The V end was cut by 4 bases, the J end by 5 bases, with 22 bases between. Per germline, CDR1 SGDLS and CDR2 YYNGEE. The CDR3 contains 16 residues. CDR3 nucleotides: TGTGCCAGCAGCCCCCGGGTTGGGGGCAGGGTACACGAGCAGTACTTC. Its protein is CASSPRVGGRVHEQYF.

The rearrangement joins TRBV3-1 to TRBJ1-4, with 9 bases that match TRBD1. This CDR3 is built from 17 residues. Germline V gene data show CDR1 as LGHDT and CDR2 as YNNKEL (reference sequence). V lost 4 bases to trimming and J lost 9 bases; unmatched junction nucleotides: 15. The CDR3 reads CASSPGTGKSRPQKLFF. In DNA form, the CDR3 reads TGTGCCAGCAGCCCAGGGACAGGGAAATCAAGGCCTCAAAAACTGTTTTTT.

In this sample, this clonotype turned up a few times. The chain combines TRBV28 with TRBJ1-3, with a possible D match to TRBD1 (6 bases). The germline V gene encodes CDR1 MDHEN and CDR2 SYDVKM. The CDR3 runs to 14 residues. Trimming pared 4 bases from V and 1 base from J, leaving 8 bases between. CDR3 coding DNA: TGTGCCAGCAGTTCAGGGGATTCTGGAAACACCATATATTTT. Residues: CASSSGDSGNTIYF.

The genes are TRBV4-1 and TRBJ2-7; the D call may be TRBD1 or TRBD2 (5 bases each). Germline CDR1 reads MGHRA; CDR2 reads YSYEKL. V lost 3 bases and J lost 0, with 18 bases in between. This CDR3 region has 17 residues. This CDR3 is CASSHPLRGRSSYEQYF. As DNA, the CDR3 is TGCGCCAGCAGCCATCCGCTTCGGGGCAGGAGCTCCTACGAGCAGTACTTC.

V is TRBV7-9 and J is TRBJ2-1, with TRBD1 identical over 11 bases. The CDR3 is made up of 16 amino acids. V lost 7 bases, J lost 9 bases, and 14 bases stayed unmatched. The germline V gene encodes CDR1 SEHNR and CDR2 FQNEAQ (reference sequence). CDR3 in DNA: TGTGCCAGCACCCTGTCCGGGACAGGGGGATTGGTTGAGCAGTTCTTC. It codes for CASTLSGTGGLVEQFF.

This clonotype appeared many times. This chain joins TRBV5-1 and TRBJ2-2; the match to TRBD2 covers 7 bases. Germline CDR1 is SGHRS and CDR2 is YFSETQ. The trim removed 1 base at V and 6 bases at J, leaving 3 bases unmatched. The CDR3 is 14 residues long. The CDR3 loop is CASSLTAGAGELFF. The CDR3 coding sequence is TGCGCCAGCAGCTTGACGGCGGGGGCCGGGGAGCTGTTTTTT.

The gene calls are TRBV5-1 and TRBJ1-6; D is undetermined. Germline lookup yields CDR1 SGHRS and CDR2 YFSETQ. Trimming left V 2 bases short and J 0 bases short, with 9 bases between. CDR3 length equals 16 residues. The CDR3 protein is CASSLTTVSYNSPLHF. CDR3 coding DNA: TGCGCCAGCAGCTTAACGACGGTCTCCTATAATTCACCCCTCCACTTT.

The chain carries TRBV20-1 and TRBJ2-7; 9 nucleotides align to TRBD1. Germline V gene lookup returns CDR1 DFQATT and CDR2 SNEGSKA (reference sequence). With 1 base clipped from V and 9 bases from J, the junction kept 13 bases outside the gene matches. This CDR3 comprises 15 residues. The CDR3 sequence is CSARVPGQGVMRQYV. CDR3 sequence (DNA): TGCAGTGCTAGAGTCCCGGGACAGGGTGTGATGCGGCAGTACGTC.

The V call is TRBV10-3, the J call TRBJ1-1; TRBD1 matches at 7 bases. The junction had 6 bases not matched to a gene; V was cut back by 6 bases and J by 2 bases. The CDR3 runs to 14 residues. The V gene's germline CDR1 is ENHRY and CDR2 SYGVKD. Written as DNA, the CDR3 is TGTGCCATCAGCGGGACAGCTACCAACACTGAAGCTTTCTTT. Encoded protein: CAISGTATNTEAFF.

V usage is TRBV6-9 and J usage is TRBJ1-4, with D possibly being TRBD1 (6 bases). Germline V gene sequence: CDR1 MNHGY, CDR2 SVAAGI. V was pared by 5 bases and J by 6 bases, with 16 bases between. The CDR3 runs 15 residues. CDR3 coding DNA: TGTGCCAGCAGTCCCAGGGGACCGAAGGATGAAAAACTGTTTTTT. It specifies CASSPRGPKDEKLFF.

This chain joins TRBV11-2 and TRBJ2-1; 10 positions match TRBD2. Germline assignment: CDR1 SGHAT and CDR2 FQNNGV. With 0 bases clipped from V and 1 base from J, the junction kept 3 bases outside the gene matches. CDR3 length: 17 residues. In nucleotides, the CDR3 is TGTGCCAGCAGCTTAGAGCTAGCGGGGGTGTCCTACAATGAGCAGTTCTTC. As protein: CASSLELAGVSYNEQFF. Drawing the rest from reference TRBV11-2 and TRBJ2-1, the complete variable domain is EAGVAQSPRYKIIEKRQSVAFWCNPISGHATLYWYQQILGQGPKLLIQFQNNGVVDDSQLPKDRFSAERLKGVDSTLKIQPAKLEDSAVYLCASSLELAGVSYNEQFFGPGTRLTVL.

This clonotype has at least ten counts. The CDR3 coding sequence is TGCGCCAGCAGCCAAGAATCCGGGGCCTACGAGCAGTACTTC. Protein product: CASSQESGAYEQYF. The chain is built from TRBV4-3 and TRBJ2-7; possible D gene TRBD2, 5 bases. Germline V gene lookup returns CDR1 LGHNA and CDR2 YSLEER. V lost 0 bases and J 2 bases, leaving 8 bases between the germline ends. There are 14 residues in the CDR3.

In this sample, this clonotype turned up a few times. CDR3 DNA sequence: TGTGCCATCAGTGGGACAGGGGGGAACACTGAAGCTTTCTTT. Amino acids: CAISGTGGNTEAFF. V and J are TRBV10-3 and TRBJ1-1, with TRBD1 identical over 10 bases. This CDR3 is 14 amino acids long. Trimming removed 4 bases from V and 1 base from J; junction bases left unmatched: 0. Germline CDR1 is ENHRY and CDR2 is SYGVKD.

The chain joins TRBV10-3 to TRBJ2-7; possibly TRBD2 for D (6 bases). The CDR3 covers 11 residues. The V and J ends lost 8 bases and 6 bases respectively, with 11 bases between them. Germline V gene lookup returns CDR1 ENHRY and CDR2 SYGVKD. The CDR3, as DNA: TGTGCCATCGGGGGAGGACTCGAGCAGTACGTC. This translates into CAIGGGLEQYV.

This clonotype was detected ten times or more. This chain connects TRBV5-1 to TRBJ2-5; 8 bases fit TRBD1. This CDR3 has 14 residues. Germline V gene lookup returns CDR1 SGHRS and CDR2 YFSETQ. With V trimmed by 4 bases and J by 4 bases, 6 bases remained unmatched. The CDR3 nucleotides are TGCGCCAGCAGCAAAGGACAGGGCTTAGAGACCCAGTACTTC. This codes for CASSKGQGLETQYF.

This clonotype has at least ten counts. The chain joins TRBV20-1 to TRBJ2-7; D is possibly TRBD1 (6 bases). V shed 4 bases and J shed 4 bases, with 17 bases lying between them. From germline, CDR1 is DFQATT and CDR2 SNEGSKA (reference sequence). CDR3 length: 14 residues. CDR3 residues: CSAKQGWAPYEQYF. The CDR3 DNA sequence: TGCAGTGCTAAACAGGGTTGGGCGCCATACGAGCAGTACTTC.

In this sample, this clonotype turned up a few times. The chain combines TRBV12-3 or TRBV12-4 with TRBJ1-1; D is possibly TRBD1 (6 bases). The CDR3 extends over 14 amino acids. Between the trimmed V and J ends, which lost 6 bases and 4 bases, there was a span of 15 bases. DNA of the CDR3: TGTGCCAGCAGCGAGAATCGCAGGGGCACTGAAGCTTTCTTT. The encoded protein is CASSENRRGTEAFF.

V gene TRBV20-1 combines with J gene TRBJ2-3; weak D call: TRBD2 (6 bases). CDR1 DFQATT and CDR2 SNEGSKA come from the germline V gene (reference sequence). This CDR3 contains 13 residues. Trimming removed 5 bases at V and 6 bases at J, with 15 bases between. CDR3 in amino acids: CSAYPGRLDTQYF. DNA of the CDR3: TGCAGTGCTTACCCGGGGAGGTTGGATACGCAGTATTTT.

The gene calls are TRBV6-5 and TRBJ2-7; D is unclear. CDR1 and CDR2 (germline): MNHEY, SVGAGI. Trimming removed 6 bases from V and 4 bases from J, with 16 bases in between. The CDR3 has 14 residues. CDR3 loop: CASRETWGPYEQYF. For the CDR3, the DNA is TGTGCCAGCAGAGAAACGTGGGGTCCATACGAGCAGTACTTC.

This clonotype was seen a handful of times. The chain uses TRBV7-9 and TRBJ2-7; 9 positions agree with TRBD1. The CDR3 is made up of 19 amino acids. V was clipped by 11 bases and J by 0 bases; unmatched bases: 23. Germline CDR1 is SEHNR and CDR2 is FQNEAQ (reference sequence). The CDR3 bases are TGTGCCGCCGAAGAGATTGCGGGGGACAGGGAAATGAGCTCCTACGAGCAGTACGTC. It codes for CAAEEIAGDREMSSYEQYV.

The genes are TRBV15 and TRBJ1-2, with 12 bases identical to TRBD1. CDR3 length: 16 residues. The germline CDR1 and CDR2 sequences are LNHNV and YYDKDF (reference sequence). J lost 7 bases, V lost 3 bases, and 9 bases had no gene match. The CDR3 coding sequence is TGTGCCACCAGCAGGCTACCGGGACAGGGGGCTCTTGGCTACACCTTC. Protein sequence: CATSRLPGQGALGYTF.

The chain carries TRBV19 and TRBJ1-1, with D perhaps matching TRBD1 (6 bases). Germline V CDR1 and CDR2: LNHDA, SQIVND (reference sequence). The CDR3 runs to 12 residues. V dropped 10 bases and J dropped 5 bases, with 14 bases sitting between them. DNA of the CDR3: TGTGCCACCAACAGAGGGGGAACTGAAGCTTTCTTT. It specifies CATNRGGTEAFF.

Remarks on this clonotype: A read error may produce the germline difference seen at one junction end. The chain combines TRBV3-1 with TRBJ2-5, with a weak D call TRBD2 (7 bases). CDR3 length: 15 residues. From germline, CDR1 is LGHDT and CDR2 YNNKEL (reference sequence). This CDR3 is CSSSLGLGGQETQYF. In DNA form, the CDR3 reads TGTTCCAGCAGCCTCGGACTAGGGGGACAAGAGACCCAGTACTTC.

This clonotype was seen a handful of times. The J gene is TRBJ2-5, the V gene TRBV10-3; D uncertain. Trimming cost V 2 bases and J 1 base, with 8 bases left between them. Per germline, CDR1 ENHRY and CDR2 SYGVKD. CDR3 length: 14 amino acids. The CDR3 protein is CAISELTTQETQYF. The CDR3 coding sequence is TGTGCCATCAGTGAGCTCACGACCCAAGAGACCCAGTACTTC.

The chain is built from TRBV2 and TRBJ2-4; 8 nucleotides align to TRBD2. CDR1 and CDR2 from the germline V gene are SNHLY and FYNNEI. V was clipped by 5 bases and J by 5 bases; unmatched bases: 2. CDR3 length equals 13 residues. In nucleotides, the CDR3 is TGTGCCAGCAGTCGTAGCGGGGAAAACATTCAGTACTTC. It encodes CASSRSGENIQYF.

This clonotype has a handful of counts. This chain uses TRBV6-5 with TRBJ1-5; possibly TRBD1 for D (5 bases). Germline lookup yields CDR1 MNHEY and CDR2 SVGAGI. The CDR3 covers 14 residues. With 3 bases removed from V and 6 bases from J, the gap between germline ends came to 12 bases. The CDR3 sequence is CASSYSQGAQPQHF. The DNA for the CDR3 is TGTGCCAGCAGTTATTCACAAGGGGCTCAGCCCCAGCATTTT.

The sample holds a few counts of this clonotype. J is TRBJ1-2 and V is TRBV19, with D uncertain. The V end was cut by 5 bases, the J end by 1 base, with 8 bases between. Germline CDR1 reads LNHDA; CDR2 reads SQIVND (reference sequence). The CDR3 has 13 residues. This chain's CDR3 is CASSAGINYGYTF. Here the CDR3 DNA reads TGTGCCAGTAGTGCCGGGATTAACTATGGCTACACCTTC.

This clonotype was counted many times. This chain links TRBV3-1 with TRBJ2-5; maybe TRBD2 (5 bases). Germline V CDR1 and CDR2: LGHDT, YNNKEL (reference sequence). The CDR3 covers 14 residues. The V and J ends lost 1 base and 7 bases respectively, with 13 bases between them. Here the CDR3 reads CASSQGRPLGTQYF. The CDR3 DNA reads TGTGCCAGCAGCCAAGGGAGGCCCTTAGGGACCCAGTACTTC.

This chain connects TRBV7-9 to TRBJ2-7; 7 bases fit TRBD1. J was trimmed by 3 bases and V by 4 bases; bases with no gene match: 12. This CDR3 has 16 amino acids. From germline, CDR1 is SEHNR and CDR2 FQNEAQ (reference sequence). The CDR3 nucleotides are TGTGCCAGCAGCTGGCCCTCCGGGACAGCCCTCTACGAGCAGTACTTC. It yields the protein CASSWPSGTALYEQYF. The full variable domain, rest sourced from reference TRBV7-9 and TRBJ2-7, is DTGVSQNPRHKITKRGQNVTFRCDPISEHNRLYWYRQTLGQGPEFLTYFQNEAQLEKSRLLSDRFSAERPKGSFSTLEIQRTEQGDSAMYLCASSWPSGTALYEQYFGPGTRLTVT.